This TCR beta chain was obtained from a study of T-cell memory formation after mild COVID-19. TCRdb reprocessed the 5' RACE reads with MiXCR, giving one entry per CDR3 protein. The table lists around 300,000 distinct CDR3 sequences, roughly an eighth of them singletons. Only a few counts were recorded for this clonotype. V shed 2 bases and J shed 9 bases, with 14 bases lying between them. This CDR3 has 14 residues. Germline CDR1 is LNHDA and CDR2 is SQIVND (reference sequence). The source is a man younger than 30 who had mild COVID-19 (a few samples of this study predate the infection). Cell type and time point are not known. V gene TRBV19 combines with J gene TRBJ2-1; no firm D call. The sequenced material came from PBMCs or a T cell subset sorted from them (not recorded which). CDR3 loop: CASSIRSLGIEQFF. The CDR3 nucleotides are TGTGCCAGTAGTATACGAAGCCTGGGAATTGAGCAGTTCTTC.